This TCR beta chain came from a study of post-analysis software for immune sequencing data. Researchers reported that TCR beta cDNA libraries carried unique molecular identifiers. TCRdb re-analysed the PCR reads in MiXCR, keeping a single row per CDR3 protein. The data hold fewer than 850,000 distinct CDR3 sequences, with 30% observed a single time. The study's findings and limits: Elevated frequency relative to controls characterized several TRBV segments in patients, TRBV5-6, TRBV5-1 and TRBV20-1 among them. Relative to controls, patients with multiple sclerosis showed significantly lower normalized Chao1 diversity.

The length of the CDR3 is 15 residues. Trimming removed 2 bases at V and 7 bases at J, with 18 bases between. Germline CDR1 reads MGHRA; CDR2 reads YSYEKL. As concerns this clonotype: The antigen is undetermined.

The clonotype originates from a girl between 5 and 17 years old with multiple sclerosis. Sequenced: blood. The chain couples TRBV4-1 to TRBJ2-7; D is possibly TRBD1 or TRBD2 (6 bases each). The CDR3: CASSQPSGGRAEQYF. In DNA form, the CDR3 reads TGCGCCAGCAGCCAACCCTCTGGGGGGCGGGCTGAGCAGTACTTC.